The T cell receptor beta chain under discussion was sequenced for a study of blood T cell repertoires in COVID-19 (dated by TCRdb to about 2020). Regarding the research as a whole: The collaborator samples originated in the United States, Italy and Spain and spanned the acute and convalescent phases of COVID-19. The material from the prospective study consisted of cDNA or gDNA derived from T cells, B-cell-depleted T cells, or PBMCs. Subjects who had been exposed to COVID-19, were actively infected with it, or had recovered from it provided the deeply sampled blood TCRbeta repertoires that made up the dataset. A freely available public database, intended as a resource for researchers studying the immune response to SARS-CoV-2, is where the repertoires were released. Samples were obtained from the ongoing ImmuneRACE study (first 160 participants) and from 950 to 1,500 subjects provided by 6 global collaborators. The sample metadata nearly always contained a de-identified subject ID, COVID-19 status, age in years and sex. Where available, HLA class I and class II types were taken from metadata supplied by the sample provider and were not determined by assay-based typing. Study-wide conclusions, independent of this receptor: How much clinical and demographic metadata was included differed by source and by participant, and the metadata was provided uncurated.

Collaborating institutions collected whole blood in K2EDTA tubes following their own protocols. For TCRbeta analysis, collaborators shipped samples in one of three forms: frozen whole blood, isolated PBMCs, or DNA extracted from either of those sample types. TCRbeta CDR3 regions were amplified from genomic DNA using the immunoSEQ Assay, a bias-controlled multiplex PCR. In the authors' own workflow: Nucleated cell counts per sample were estimated from amplification of reference gene primers within the assay. Sequence reads were collapsed and filtered to measure the absolute abundance of every unique TCRbeta CDR3 rearrangement. For each sample, productive Simpson clonality was calculated as the square root of Simpson's diversity index across productive rearrangements. Not all clones reach the TCRdb copy of this immuneACCESS table, which keeps in-frame sequences only. Checked studies attribute under half of the gap to unresolved V genes and leave the rest unexplained. Clone size and V and J calls were adopted from that table, with D and trimming inferred from the DNA. Here the sample has a few hundred thousand clones; approximately 88% occur a single time. The top ten constitute 4% of the sample.

In the case of this clone: Its antigen target is currently unknown. Base qualities are not at hand, and no much larger clone is one base apart.

For this chain, trimming is 5 bases at the V end and 10 bases at the J end, and the number of junction bases without a gene match is 9. From cysteine to phenylalanine, the CDR3 is 14 amino acids long. Left in the record is the CDR3 DNA by itself, 42 bases read in frame from the first base. The germline V gene provides CDR1 SGHAT and CDR2 FQNNGV. The sample was peripheral blood. This clonotype was obtained from a woman between 50 and 59 years old with active or convalescent COVID-19. In this chain, TRBV11-2 is recombined with TRBJ2-4; 9 bases in the junction line up with TRBD1. Here the CDR3 is given as CASSLRRDRAIQYF. DNA sequence: TGTGCCAGCAGCCTCCGCCGGGACAGGGCGATTCAGTACTTC.